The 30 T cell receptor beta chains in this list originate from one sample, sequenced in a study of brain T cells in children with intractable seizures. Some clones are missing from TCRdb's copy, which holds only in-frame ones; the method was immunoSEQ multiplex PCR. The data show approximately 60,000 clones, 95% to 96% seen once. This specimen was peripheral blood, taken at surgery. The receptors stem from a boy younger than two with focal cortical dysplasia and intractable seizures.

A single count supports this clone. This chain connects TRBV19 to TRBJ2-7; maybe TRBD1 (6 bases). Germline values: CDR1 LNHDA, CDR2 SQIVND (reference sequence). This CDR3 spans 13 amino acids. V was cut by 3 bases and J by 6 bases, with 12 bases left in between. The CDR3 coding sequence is TGTGCCAGTAGTATCCAAAGGACAGCCGAGCAGTACTTC. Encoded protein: CASSIQRTAEQYF. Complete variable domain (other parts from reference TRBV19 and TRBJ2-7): DGGITQSPKYLFRKEGQNVTLSCEQNLNHDAMYWYRQDPGQGLRLIYYSQIVNDFQKGDIAEGYSVSREKKESFPLTVTSAQKNPTAFYLCASSIQRTAEQYFGPGTRLTVT.

The CDR3 is CASRGTGSSYEQYF. Here the CDR3 DNA reads TGTGCCAGCAGGGGGACAGGGTCCTCCTACGAGCAGTACTTC. V is TRBV6-5 and J is TRBJ2-7; TRBD1 matches 9 bases. V trimming: 6 bases; J trimming: 0 bases; junction bases outside the gene matches: 3. This CDR3 contains 14 residues. Looked up from germline, CDR1 is MNHEY and CDR2 is SVGAGI.

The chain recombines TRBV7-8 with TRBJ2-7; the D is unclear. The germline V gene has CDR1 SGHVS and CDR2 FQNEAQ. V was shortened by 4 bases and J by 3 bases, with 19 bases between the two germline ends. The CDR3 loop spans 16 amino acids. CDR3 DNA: TGTGCCAGCAGCTATAACGGTGGTCAGGCAGGCTACGAGCAGTACTTC. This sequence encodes CASSYNGGQAGYEQYF. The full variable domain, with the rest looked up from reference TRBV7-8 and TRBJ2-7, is GAGVSQSPRYKVAKRGQDVALRCDPISGHVSLFWYQQALGQGPEFLTYFQNEAQLDKSGLPSDRFFAERPEGSVSTLKIQRTQQEDSAVYLCASSYNGGQAGYEQYFGPGTRLTVT.

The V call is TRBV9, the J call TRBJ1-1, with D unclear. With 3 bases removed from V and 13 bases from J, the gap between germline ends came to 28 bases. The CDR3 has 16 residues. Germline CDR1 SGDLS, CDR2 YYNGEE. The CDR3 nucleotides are TGTGCCAGCAGCGGATTAAATCAGACATCCCCTGGCTCTGGTTTCTTT. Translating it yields CASSGLNQTSPGSGFF.

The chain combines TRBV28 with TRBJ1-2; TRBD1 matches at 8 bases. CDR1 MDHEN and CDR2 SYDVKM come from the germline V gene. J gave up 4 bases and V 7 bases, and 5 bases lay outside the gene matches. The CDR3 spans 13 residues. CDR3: CASTTGGPYGYTF. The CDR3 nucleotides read TGTGCCAGCACCACAGGGGGTCCCTATGGCTACACCTTC.

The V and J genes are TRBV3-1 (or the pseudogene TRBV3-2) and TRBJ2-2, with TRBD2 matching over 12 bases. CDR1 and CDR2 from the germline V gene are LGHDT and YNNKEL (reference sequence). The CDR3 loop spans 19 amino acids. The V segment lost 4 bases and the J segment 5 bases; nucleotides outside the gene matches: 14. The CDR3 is CASSRTGTSGPRGTGELFF. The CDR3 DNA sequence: TGTGCCAGCAGCCGCACCGGGACTAGCGGGCCCCGGGGAACCGGGGAGCTGTTTTTT.

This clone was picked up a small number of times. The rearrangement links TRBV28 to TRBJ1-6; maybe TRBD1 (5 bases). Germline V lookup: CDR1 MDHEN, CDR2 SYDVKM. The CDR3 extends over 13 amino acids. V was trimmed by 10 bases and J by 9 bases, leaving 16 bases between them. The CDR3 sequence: CATYGGGGSPLHF. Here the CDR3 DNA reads TGTGCCACCTACGGCGGGGGAGGTTCACCCCTCCACTTT.

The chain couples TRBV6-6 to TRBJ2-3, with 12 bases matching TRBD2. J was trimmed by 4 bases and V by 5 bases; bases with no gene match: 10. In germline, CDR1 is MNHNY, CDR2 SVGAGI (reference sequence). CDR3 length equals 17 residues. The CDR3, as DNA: TGTGCCAGCAGTCGCCGGGGACTAGCGGGTGGCCCAGATACGCAGTATTTT. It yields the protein CASSRRGLAGGPDTQYF.

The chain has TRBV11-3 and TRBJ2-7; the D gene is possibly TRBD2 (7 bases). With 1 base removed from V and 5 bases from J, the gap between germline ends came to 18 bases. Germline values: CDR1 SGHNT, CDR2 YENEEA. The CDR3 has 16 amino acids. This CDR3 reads CASSLGGPGGVNEQYF. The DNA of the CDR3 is TGTGCCAGCAGCTTAGGTGGTCCGGGGGGCGTTAACGAGCAGTACTTC.

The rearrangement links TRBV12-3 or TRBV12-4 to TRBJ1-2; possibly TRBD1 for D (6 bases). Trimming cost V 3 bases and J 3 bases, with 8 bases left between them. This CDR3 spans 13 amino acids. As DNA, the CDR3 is TGTGCCAGCAGTTTGTACAGGGACTATGGCTACACCTTC. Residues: CASSLYRDYGYTF.

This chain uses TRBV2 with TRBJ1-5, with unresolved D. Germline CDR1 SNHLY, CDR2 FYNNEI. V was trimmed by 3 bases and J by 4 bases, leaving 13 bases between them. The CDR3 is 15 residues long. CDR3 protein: CASSDTPPPNQPQHF. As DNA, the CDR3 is TGTGCCAGCAGTGACACCCCACCTCCTAATCAGCCCCAGCATTTT.

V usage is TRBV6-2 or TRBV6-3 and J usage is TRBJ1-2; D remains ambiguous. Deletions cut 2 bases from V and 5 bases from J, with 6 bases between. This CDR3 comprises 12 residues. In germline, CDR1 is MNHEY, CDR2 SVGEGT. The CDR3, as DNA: TGTGCCAGCAGTTACGACGGTTATGGCTACACCTTC. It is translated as CASSYDGYGYTF.

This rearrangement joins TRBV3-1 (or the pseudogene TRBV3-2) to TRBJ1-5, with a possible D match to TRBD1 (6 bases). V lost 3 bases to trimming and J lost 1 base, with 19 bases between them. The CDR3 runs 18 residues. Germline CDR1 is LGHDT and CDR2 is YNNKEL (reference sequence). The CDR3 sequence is CASSQDLGGGYSNQPQHF. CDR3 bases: TGTGCCAGCAGCCAGGACCTAGGGGGTGGGTACAGCAATCAGCCCCAGCATTTT.

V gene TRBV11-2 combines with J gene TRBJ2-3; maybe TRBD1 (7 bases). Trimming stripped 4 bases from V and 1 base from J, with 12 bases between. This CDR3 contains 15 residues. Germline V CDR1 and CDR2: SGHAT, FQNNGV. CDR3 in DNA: TGTGCCAGCAGCTCCCAGGGGGGACGCACAGATACGCAGTATTTT. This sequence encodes CASSSQGGRTDTQYF.

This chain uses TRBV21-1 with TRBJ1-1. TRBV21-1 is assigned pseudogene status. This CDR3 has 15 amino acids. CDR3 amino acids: CASSKVGLGGTEAFF. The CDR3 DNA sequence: TGTGCCAGCAGCAAAGTGGGGTTGGGGGGGACTGAAGCTTTCTTT.

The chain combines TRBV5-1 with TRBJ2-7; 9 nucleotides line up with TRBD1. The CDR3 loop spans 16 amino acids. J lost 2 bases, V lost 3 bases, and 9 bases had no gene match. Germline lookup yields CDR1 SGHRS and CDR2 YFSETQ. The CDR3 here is CASSYSTGTGTYEQYF. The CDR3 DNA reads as TGCGCCAGCAGCTATTCAACCGGGACAGGGACCTACGAGCAGTACTTC.

CDR3 in amino acids: CASSILLAGGYEQYF. The CDR3 nucleotides are TGCGCCAGCAGCATACTACTAGCGGGAGGCTACGAGCAGTACTTC. The gene calls are TRBV5-1 and TRBJ2-7; 12 positions match TRBD2. Germline CDR1 is SGHRS and CDR2 is YFSETQ. The ends lost 4 bases at V and 3 bases at J; junction bases unmatched: 5. There are 15 residues in the CDR3.

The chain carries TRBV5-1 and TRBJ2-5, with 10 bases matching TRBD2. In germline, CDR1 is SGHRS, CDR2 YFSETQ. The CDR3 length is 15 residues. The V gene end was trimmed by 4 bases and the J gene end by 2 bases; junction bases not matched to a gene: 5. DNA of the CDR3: TGCGCCAGCAGCGAAGCGGGGGGGCGGCAAGAGACCCAGTACTTC. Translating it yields CASSEAGGRQETQYF.

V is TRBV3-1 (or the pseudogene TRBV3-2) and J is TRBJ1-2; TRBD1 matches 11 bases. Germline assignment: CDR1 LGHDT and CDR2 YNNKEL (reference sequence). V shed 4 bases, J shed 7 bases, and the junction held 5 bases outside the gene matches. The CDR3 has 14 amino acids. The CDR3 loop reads CASSPRDRGFGYTF. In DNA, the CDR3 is TGTGCCAGCAGCCCCCGGGACAGGGGGTTTGGCTACACCTTC.

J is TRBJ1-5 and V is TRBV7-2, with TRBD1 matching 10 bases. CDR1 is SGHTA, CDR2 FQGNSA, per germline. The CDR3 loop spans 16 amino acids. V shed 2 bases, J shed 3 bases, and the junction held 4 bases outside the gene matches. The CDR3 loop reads CASSLRGQGFNQPQHF. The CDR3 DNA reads TGTGCCAGCAGCTTAAGGGGACAGGGGTTCAATCAGCCCCAGCATTTT.

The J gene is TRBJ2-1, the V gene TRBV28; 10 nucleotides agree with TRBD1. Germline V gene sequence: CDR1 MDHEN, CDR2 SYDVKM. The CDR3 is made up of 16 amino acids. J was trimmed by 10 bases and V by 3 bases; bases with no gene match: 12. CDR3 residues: CASSFSGTGALGEQFF. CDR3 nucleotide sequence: TGTGCCAGCAGTTTTTCGGGGACAGGGGCCCTCGGGGAGCAGTTCTTC.

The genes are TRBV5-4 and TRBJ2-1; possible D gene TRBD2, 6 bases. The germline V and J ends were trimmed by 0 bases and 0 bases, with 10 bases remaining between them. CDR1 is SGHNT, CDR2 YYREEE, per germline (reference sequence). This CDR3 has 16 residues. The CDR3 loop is CASSLGGASSYNEQFF. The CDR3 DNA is TGTGCCAGCAGCTTGGGCGGGGCCTCCTCCTACAATGAGCAGTTCTTC.

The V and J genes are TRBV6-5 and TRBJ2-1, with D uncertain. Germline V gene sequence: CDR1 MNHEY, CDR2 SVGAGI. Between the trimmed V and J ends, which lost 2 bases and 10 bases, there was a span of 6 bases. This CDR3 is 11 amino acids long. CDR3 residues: CASSYVGEQFF. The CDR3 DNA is TGTGCCAGCAGTTACGTTGGAGAGCAGTTCTTC.

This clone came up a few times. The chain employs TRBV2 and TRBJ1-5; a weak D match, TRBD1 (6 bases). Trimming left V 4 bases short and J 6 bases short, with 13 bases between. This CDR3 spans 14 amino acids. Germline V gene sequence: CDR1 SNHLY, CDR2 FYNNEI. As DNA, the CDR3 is TGTGCCAGCAGTGCGGACAGAGTGAGTCAGCCCCAGCATTTT. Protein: CASSADRVSQPQHF.

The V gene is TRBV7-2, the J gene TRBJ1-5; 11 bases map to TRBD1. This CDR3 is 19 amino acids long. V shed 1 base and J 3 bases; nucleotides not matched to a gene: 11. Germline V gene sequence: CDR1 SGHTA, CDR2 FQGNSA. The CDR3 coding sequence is TGTGCCAGCAGCTTAGACCCTCCCGGGACAGGGGGATCCAATCAGCCCCAGCATTTT. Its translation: CASSLDPPGTGGSNQPQHF.

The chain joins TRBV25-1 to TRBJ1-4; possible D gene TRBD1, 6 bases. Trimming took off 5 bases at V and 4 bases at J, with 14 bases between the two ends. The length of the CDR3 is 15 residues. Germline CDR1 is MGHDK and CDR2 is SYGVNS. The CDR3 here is CASSPRGGGNEKLFF. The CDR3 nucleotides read TGTGCCAGCAGTCCGCGTGGAGGGGGTAATGAAAAACTGTTTTTT.

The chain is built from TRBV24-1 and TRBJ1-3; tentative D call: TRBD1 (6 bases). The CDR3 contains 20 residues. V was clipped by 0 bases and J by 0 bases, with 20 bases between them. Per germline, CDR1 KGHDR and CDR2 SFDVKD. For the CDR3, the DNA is TGTGCCACCAGTGATTTGGTACAGGGCCCCGGGGACCACTCTGGAAACACCATATATTTT. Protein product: CATSDLVQGPGDHSGNTIYF.

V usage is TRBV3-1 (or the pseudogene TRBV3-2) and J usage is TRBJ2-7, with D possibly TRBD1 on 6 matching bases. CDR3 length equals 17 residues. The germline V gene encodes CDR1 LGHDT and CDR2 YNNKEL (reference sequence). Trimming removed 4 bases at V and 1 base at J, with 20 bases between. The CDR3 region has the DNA TGTGCCAGCAGCCGAGGTTACCTGACAGGTTCTTCCTACGAGCAGTACTTC. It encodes CASSRGYLTGSSYEQYF.

CDR3 sequence (DNA): TGTGCCAGCAGCCGACGGACTAGCGGGAGGGCCATGGATGAGCAGTTCTTC. It encodes CASSRRTSGRAMDEQFF. The gene calls are TRBV4-2 and TRBJ2-1; 15 positions match TRBD2. The CDR3 is 17 residues long. J lost 8 bases, V lost 4 bases, and 9 bases had no gene match. Germline assignment: CDR1 LGHNA and CDR2 YNFKEQ.

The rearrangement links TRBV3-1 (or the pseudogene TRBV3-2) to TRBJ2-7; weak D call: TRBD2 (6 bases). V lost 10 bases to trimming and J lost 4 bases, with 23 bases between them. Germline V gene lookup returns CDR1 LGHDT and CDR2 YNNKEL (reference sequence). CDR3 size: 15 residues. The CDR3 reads CATAWGSGSGYEQYF. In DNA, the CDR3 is TGTGCCACGGCCTGGGGTAGCGGCAGTGGGTACGAGCAGTACTTC.